The 11 T cell receptor beta chains in this list originate from one sample, sequenced in a study of response to subunit inactivated influenza vaccine. One entry per CDR3 protein results from TCRdb running MiXCR on the RT-PCR reads. Counted here are 150,000 to 200,000 distinct CDR3 sequences, over 9.5% occurring once; the ten biggest clones make up approximately 30%. The data were also submitted as part of a second study, on T cells expressing NK-cell markers. That paper notes: TCR beta cDNA was made by 5'RACE template switching with UMIs.

The input for sequencing was CD8+ T cells sorted from PBMCs, taken about 11 days after vaccination. The source of these receptors is a middle-aged man who received an inactivated influenza vaccine.

The CDR3 bases are TGTGCCAGCAGCGATGGGACTAGCTGGGATACGCAGTATTTT. This codes for CASSDGTSWDTQYF. This chain links TRBV5-6 with TRBJ2-3, with TRBD2 matching over 9 bases. This CDR3 spans 14 amino acids. Looked up from germline, CDR1 is SGHDT and CDR2 is YYEEEE. The V segment lost 4 bases and the J segment 6 bases; nucleotides outside the gene matches: 6.

This rearrangement joins TRBV4-1 to TRBJ1-4; 7 positions agree with TRBD1. This CDR3 is built from 16 residues. V shed 4 bases and J 5 bases; nucleotides not matched to a gene: 10. Germline V CDR1 and CDR2: MGHRA, YSYEKL. Here the CDR3 reads CASSRRETGHNEKLFF. CDR3 nucleotides: TGCGCCAGCAGCCGGAGGGAGACAGGGCACAATGAAAAACTGTTTTTT.

This rearrangement joins TRBV20-1 to TRBJ2-1; 7 bases align to TRBD2. Germline trimming cut 8 bases from V and 8 bases from J; bases unmatched to any gene: 24. Germline loops: CDR1 DFQATT, CDR2 SNEGSKA (reference sequence). The CDR3 length is 17 residues. The CDR3 nucleotides read TGCAGTACCGGAGGAGAGCGGGGAGTTTACCCTACGGATGAGCAGTTCTTC. Translating gives CSTGGERGVYPTDEQFF.

The genes are TRBV4-3 and TRBJ2-7; D tentatively reads TRBD1 or TRBD2 (6 bases each). V was shortened by 0 bases and J by 3 bases, with 12 bases between the two germline ends. The CDR3 sequence is 15 residues long. Germline assignment: CDR1 LGHNA and CDR2 YSLEER. CDR3 loop: CASSQDVGGYYEQYF. CDR3 nucleotide sequence: TGCGCCAGCAGCCAAGACGTAGGGGGGTACTACGAGCAGTACTTC.

This clonotype was seen more than once but under ten times. The rearrangement joins TRBV28 to TRBJ2-1, with 7 bases that match TRBD1. Looked up from germline, CDR1 is MDHEN and CDR2 is SYDVKM. CDR3 length: 13 residues. The V and J ends lost 6 bases and 4 bases, in that order; junction bases with no gene match: 3. The CDR3 reads CASRGQSYNEQFF. The CDR3 nucleotides are TGTGCCAGCAGGGGACAGTCTTACAATGAGCAGTTCTTC.

This clonotype was found a few times. The chain couples TRBV6-2 or TRBV6-3 to TRBJ1-1, with D perhaps matching TRBD1 (5 bases). The V end lost 0 bases, the J end lost 7 bases, and 9 bases lay between the germline ends. Germline V CDR1 and CDR2: MNHEY, SVGEGT. The CDR3 runs to 13 residues. CDR3 in amino acids: CASSYSSTVEAFF. CDR3 DNA sequence: TGTGCCAGCAGTTACTCGTCGACAGTTGAAGCTTTCTTT.

This clonotype was counted a few times. This chain uses TRBV11-1 with TRBJ2-6; the D is unclear. The CDR3 is 20 residues long. Trimming took 5 bases from V and 3 from J, leaving 26 bases between them. Looked up from germline, CDR1 is SGHAT and CDR2 is FQDESV (reference sequence). This CDR3 reads CASSEEGIFRVLHGANVLTF. The CDR3, as DNA: TGTGCCAGCAGCGAGGAAGGGATATTTAGGGTCCTTCATGGGGCCAACGTCCTGACTTTC.

The rearrangement links TRBV7-9 to TRBJ2-7; TRBD1 aligns across 7 bases. V shed 2 bases, J shed 0 bases, and the junction held 4 bases outside the gene matches. CDR3 length: 15 amino acids. The V gene's germline CDR1 is SEHNR and CDR2 FQNEAQ (reference sequence). DNA for the CDR3: TGTGCCAGCAGCTTATTCGGGACAGACTCCTACGAGCAGTACTTC. Translating it yields CASSLFGTDSYEQYF.

V and J are TRBV6-5 and TRBJ2-1, with 8 bases matching TRBD1. The CDR3 consists of 18 residues. V lost 0 bases and J lost 0; bases outside the gene matches: 7. CDR1 is MNHEY and CDR2 is SVGAGI in the germline V gene. CDR3 region: CASSYSEDRGSSYNEQFF. In nucleotides, the CDR3 is TGTGCCAGCAGTTACTCGGAAGACAGGGGCAGCTCCTACAATGAGCAGTTCTTC.

The V gene is TRBV6-2 or TRBV6-3, the J gene TRBJ2-5; D gene uncertain. Germline V lookup: CDR1 MNHEY, CDR2 SVGEGT. Trimming left V 0 bases short and J 5 bases short, with 19 bases between. This CDR3 has 17 residues. This CDR3 reads CASSYSTTTFGPETQYF. As DNA, the CDR3 is TGTGCCAGCAGTTACTCGACAACGACATTCGGTCCGGAGACCCAGTACTTC.

The rearrangement uses TRBV7-2 and TRBJ1-6, with no clear D. The length of the CDR3 is 13 residues. Germline CDR1 is SGHTA and CDR2 is FQGNSA. Trimming removed 3 bases from V and 8 bases from J, with 8 bases in between. The CDR3 DNA reads TGTGCCAGCAGCTTGATGGGTTATTCACCCCTCCACTTT. Translated: CASSLMGYSPLHF.